This entry lists 19 T cell receptor beta chains sequenced from one sample in a study of OX40 agonist ivuxolimab in advanced cancers. Assay used: immunoSEQ multiplex PCR; TCRdb lists only in-frame clones, some missing. The sample holds about 72,000 clones, 75% to 90% seen once. The specimen comprised CD4+ or CD8+ T cells sorted from blood, sampled in a trial of the OX40 agonist ivuxolimab. These receptors were taken from an adult with an advanced solid tumor such as melanoma, head and neck, liver or kidney cancer.

The chain carries TRBV7-9 and TRBJ2-7, with 9 bases identical to TRBD1. CDR1 and CDR2 from the germline V gene are SEHNR and FQNEAQ (reference sequence). The V and J ends lost 10 bases and 6 bases, in that order; junction bases with no gene match: 10. The CDR3 is 13 residues long. DNA for the CDR3: TGTGCCACGGAAGGGACAGGGAGTACCGAGCAGTACTTC. Translated, it gives CATEGTGSTEQYF.

The chain carries TRBV11-3 and TRBJ1-1; the D is unclear. The V and J ends lost 0 bases and 5 bases respectively, with 10 bases between them. The CDR3 totals 14 residues. Per the germline V gene, CDR1 is SGHNT and CDR2 is YENEEA. CDR3 region: CASSLDAPWTEAFF. The CDR3 DNA follows: TGTGCCAGCAGCTTAGATGCTCCCTGGACTGAAGCTTTCTTT. The variable domain in full, completed from reference TRBV11-3 and TRBJ1-1, reads EAGVVQSPRYKIIEKKQPVAFWCNPISGHNTLYWYLQNLGQGPELLIRYENEEAVDDSQLPKDRFSAERLKGVDSTLKIQPAELGDSAVYLCASSLDAPWTEAFFGQGTRLTVV.

The chain combines TRBV15 with TRBJ2-7; D not certain. Trimming cost V 3 bases and J 7 bases, with 16 bases left between them. CDR3 size: 14 residues. Germline CDR1 reads LNHNV; CDR2 reads YYDKDF (reference sequence). The CDR3, as DNA: TGTGCCACCAGCAGGGCCGACGCGTTTGGGGAGCAGTACTTC. Translated, it gives CATSRADAFGEQYF.

The genes are TRBV30 and TRBJ1-2; 10 bases map to TRBD1. Germline loops: CDR1 GTSNPN, CDR2 SVGIG (reference sequence). V lost 8 bases and J lost 2; bases outside the gene matches: 11. The CDR3 totals 15 residues. The CDR3 sequence is CARDRDRGLNYGYTF. The CDR3 region has the DNA TGTGCCCGGGACCGGGACAGGGGTTTAAACTATGGCTACACCTTC.

The chain couples TRBV5-1 to TRBJ2-5; no clear D gene. The CDR3 is made up of 14 amino acids. The V gene's germline CDR1 is SGHRS and CDR2 YFSETQ. V was cut by 1 base and J by 5 bases, with 12 bases left in between. DNA for the CDR3: TGCGCCAGCAGCTTGCGGCCCCAGTTGGAGACCCAGTACTTC. It is translated as CASSLRPQLETQYF.

The V call is TRBV7-3, the J call TRBJ1-1; TRBD1 matches at 8 bases. CDR1 and CDR2 from the germline V gene are SGHTA and FQGTGA. This CDR3 region has 15 residues. V shed 4 bases and J 1 base; nucleotides not matched to a gene: 5. The CDR3 loop is CASSSRTGTNTEAFF. The CDR3 region has the DNA TGTGCCAGCAGCTCCAGGACAGGGACGAACACTGAAGCTTTCTTT.

The rearrangement uses TRBV5-5 and TRBJ1-5, with 11 bases matching TRBD1. The CDR3 extends over 16 amino acids. Trimming took 0 bases from V and 4 from J; bases not matched to a gene: 3. The germline CDR1 and CDR2 sequences are SGHKS and YYEKEE (reference sequence). CDR3 DNA: TGTGCCAGCAGCTTGGAATGGGACAGGGGGAATCAGCCCCAGCATTTT. Translating gives CASSLEWDRGNQPQHF.

The rearrangement uses TRBV28 and TRBJ2-7, with D possibly TRBD2 on 7 matching bases. This CDR3 spans 15 amino acids. Between the trimmed V and J ends, which lost 3 bases and 7 bases, there was a span of 19 bases. Germline V gene sequence: CDR1 MDHEN, CDR2 SYDVKM. The CDR3 loop is CASSLGRVARGEQYF. CDR3 in DNA: TGTGCCAGCAGTTTGGGGAGGGTGGCCAGGGGAGAGCAGTACTTC. The full variable domain, rest sourced from reference TRBV28 and TRBJ2-7, is DVKVTQSSRYLVKRTGEKVFLECVQDMDHENMFWYRQDPGLGLRLIYFSYDVKMKEKGDIPEGYSVSREKKERFSLILESASTNQTSMYLCASSLGRVARGEQYFGPGTRLTVT.

V is TRBV27 and J is TRBJ2-2, with D possibly being TRBD1 or TRBD2 (5 bases each). This CDR3 spans 15 amino acids. Germline V gene data show CDR1 as MNHEY and CDR2 as SMNVEV (reference sequence). The V gene lost 7 bases and the J gene lost 6 bases, with 18 bases spanning the gap. The CDR3 reads CASKPSPGHAGELFF. The CDR3 coding sequence is TGTGCCAGCAAACCCTCCCCGGGGCACGCCGGGGAGCTGTTTTTT.

This clone showed up just a few times. V is TRBV28 and J is TRBJ2-2; 9 nucleotides agree with TRBD1. V dropped 7 bases and J dropped 7; count of bases not matched to a gene: 10. The CDR3 has 15 amino acids. Germline V gene data show CDR1 as MDHEN and CDR2 as SYDVKM. CDR3 residues: CASTTGTGSIGELFF. The CDR3, as DNA: TGTGCCAGCACGACTGGGACAGGGAGTATCGGGGAGCTGTTTTTT. Drawing the rest from reference TRBV28 and TRBJ2-2, the complete variable domain is DVKVTQSSRYLVKRTGEKVFLECVQDMDHENMFWYRQDPGLGLRLIYFSYDVKMKEKGDIPEGYSVSREKKERFSLILESASTNQTSMYLCASTTGTGSIGELFFGEGSRLTVL.

The chain has TRBV6-5 and TRBJ1-2; 8 positions agree with TRBD1. The V gene's germline CDR1 is MNHEY and CDR2 SVGAGI. The CDR3 is made up of 13 amino acids. V lost 7 bases, J lost 2 bases, and 3 bases stayed unmatched. The chain's CDR3 is CASTRTGNYGYTF. The CDR3 region has the DNA TGTGCCAGCACCCGGACAGGGAACTATGGCTACACCTTC.

This clone was seen a few times. V and J are TRBV5-5 and TRBJ2-7; D not resolved. The V gene's germline CDR1 is SGHKS and CDR2 YYEKEE (reference sequence). This CDR3 is built from 11 residues. V lost 3 bases and J 2 bases, leaving 3 bases between the germline ends. The CDR3 loop is CASSSTYEQYF. The CDR3 bases are TGTGCCAGCAGCTCCACCTACGAGCAGTACTTC. The full variable domain, completed using reference TRBV5-5 and TRBJ2-7, is DAGVTQSPTHLIKTRGQQVTLRCSPISGHKSVSWYQQVLGQGPQFIFQYYEKEERGRGNFPDRFSARQFPNYSSELNVNALLLGDSALYLCASSSTYEQYFGPGTRLTVT.

V is TRBV6-5 and J is TRBJ2-3; the D gene is possibly TRBD2 (5 bases). The CDR3 is 14 amino acids. Trimming shortened V by 4 bases and J by 6 bases, and 14 bases separated the two germline ends. Per germline, CDR1 MNHEY and CDR2 SVGAGI. In DNA, the CDR3 is TGTGCCAGCAGTTCGGTACTGGGCGGGGATACGCAGTATTTT. Its protein is CASSSVLGGDTQYF.

V gene TRBV21-1 combines with J gene TRBJ1-1; the table assigns TRBD1, which was not confirmed against the DNA. TRBV21-1 is marked as a pseudogene. The CDR3 is made up of 16 amino acids. CDR3 sequence reads: CASSKRGTGGNTEAFF. The CDR3 DNA reads as TGTGCCAGCAGCAAGAGGGGGACAGGGGGCAACACTGAAGCTTTCTTT.

This rearrangement joins TRBV7-6 to TRBJ2-3; the D gene is possibly TRBD1 (6 bases). Trimming pared 7 bases from V and 1 base from J, leaving 9 bases between. In germline, CDR1 is SGHVS, CDR2 FNYEAQ. The CDR3 is 13 amino acids. The CDR3: CASTSGGTDTQYF. The CDR3 coding sequence is TGTGCCAGCACCTCAGGGGGCACAGATACGCAGTATTTT.

V and J are TRBV7-9 and TRBJ1-2; tentatively, D is TRBD1 (6 bases). CDR1 and CDR2 from the germline V gene are SEHNR and FQNEAQ (reference sequence). This CDR3 has 15 amino acids. The germline V and J ends were trimmed by 5 bases and 1 base, with 14 bases remaining between them. The CDR3 DNA reads TGTGCCAGCAGCCCGGGACACGGGAATAACTATGGCTACACCTTC. Translated, it gives CASSPGHGNNYGYTF.

This chain links TRBV29-1 with TRBJ1-2; 10 bases are shared with TRBD1. CDR1 is SQVTM, CDR2 ANQGSEA, per germline. V lost 6 bases and J lost 7; bases outside the gene matches: 11. This CDR3 has 14 amino acids. CDR3 DNA sequence: TGCAGCGTCGATTTCTCGGGACAGGGGTTTGGCTACACCTTC. Protein: CSVDFSGQGFGYTF.

The rearrangement uses TRBV25-1 and TRBJ2-5; 8 bases line up with TRBD2. Germline-derived CDR1 and CDR2 are MGHDK and SYGVNS. CDR3 length: 14 residues. Germline trimming cut 5 bases from V and 3 bases from J; bases unmatched to any gene: 5. The CDR3 protein is CASSNPGLEETQYF. Written as DNA, the CDR3 is TGTGCCAGCAGTAACCCGGGACTAGAAGAGACCCAGTACTTC.

Comments on this clone: The identical CDR3 is also encoded by other nucleotide sequences in the sample. The chain employs TRBV30 and TRBJ2-7, with 7 bases matching TRBD2. This CDR3 comprises 14 residues. The ends lost 1 base at V and 3 bases at J; junction bases unmatched: 6. Germline lookup yields CDR1 GTSNPN and CDR2 SVGIG (reference sequence). The CDR3 bases are TGTGCCTGGAGTGAGGCGTGGACTAGCTACGAGCAGTACTTC. Encoded protein: CAWSEAWTSYEQYF.